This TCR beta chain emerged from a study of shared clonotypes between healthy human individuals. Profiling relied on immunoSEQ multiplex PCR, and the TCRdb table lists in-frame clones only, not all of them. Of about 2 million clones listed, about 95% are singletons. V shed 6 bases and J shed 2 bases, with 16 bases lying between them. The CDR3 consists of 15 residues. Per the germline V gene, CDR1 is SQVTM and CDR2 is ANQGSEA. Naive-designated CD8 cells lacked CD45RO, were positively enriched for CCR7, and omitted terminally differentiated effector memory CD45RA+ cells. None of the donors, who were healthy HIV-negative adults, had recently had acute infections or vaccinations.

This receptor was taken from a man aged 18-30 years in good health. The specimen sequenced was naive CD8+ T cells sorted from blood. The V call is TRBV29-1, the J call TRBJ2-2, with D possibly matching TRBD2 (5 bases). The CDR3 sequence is CSVRPASSNTGELFF. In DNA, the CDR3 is TGCAGCGTCCGCCCGGCTAGCAGTAACACCGGGGAGCTGTTTTTT.